This TCR beta chain was observed in a study of blood T cells in healthy people across ages. Study conclusions and caveats: TCR beta diversity tracked closely with naive T cell percentage. Long-lived donors had more naive CD4+ cells and higher diversity than aged donors.

This clonotype was counted at least ten times. Antigen: not known. Together with a sample-barcoded 5' primer, a J-beta primer mix was included in a second PCR lasting 7 to 11 cycles. TCRdb passed the 5' RACE reads through MiXCR, listing each CDR3 protein once. The sample contains some 730,000 distinct CDR3 sequences, about 20% of which appear only once. The junction had 11 bases not matched to a gene; V was cut back by 0 bases and J by 6 bases. Germline V gene lookup returns CDR1 DFQATT and CDR2 SNEGSKA (reference sequence). The CDR3 consists of 16 residues. Sequenced sample: blood. The V gene is TRBV20-1, the J gene TRBJ2-5; 9 bases map to TRBD2. This clonotype originated in a man between 70 and 80 years old in good health. In nucleotides, the CDR3 is TGCAGTGCTAGAGAGGGTAGCGGGGGAAGGCGAAAGACCCAGTACTTC. This encodes CSAREGSGGRRKTQYF.